The rows below give T cell receptor beta chains drawn from one sample of a study of cytomegalovirus exposure and HLA in healthy donors. TCRdb's table, derived via immunoSEQ multiplex PCR, lists solely in-frame clones and lacks some. The sample yields around 80,000 clones, roughly 95% seen once. Material: PBMCs. These receptors originate from a young woman in good health and CMV-seronegative. Each CDR3 is given with its conserved first and last residue. Fields, in order: J gene, clone size, CDR3 length, V gene, D gene, CDR3 protein, CDR3 DNA. The D gene is left open where the match is weak. Part of the rows lack a size; the others show once, few, many or a class for expanded clones.

TRBJ1-5	-	13	TRBV6-5	TRBD1	CATRAGGTQPQHF	TGTGCCACCAGGGCAGGGGGCACACAGCCCCAGCATTTT
TRBJ2-7	-	16	TRBV4-1	TRBD2	CASSPSERERHYEQYF	TGCGCCAGCAGTCCGAGTGAGCGGGAGCGCCACTACGAGCAGTACTTC
TRBJ1-2	once	16	TRBV7-9	-	CASSLTDGAGSDGYTF	TGTGCCAGCAGCCTAACAGATGGGGCAGGGTCGGATGGCTACACCTTC
TRBJ2-1	-	16	TRBV10-1	TRBD2	CASSELAGGPYNEQFF	TGCGCCAGCAGTGAGCTAGCGGGAGGTCCATACAATGAGCAGTTCTTC
TRBJ2-2	once	14	TRBV2	-	CASTHYGRRGELFF	TGTGCCAGCACCCACTATGGGAGACGCGGGGAGCTGTTTTTT
TRBJ2-1	-	16	TRBV27	TRBD2	CASSLPLSGPYNEQFF	TGTGCCAGCAGTTTACCCCTTAGCGGGCCTTACAATGAGCAGTTCTTC
TRBJ2-5	-	16	TRBV5-4	TRBD1	CASSIGQGPYQETQYF	TGTGCCAGCAGCATAGGACAGGGGCCGTATCAAGAGACCCAGTACTTC
TRBJ1-1	once	15	TRBV4-3	TRBD1	CASSQAQGMNTEAFF	TGCGCCAGCAGCCAAGCACAGGGGATGAACACTGAAGCTTTCTTT
TRBJ2-1	-	16	TRBV2	TRBD2	CASRGTSGGAYTEQFF	TGTGCCAGCAGGGGGACTAGCGGGGGGGCCTACACTGAGCAGTTCTTC
TRBJ2-5	-	13	TRBV27	TRBD2	CASSSGLVETQYF	TGTGCCAGCAGTTCGGGACTAGTGGAGACCCAGTACTTC
TRBJ2-2	-	13	TRBV7-2	-	CASSLVGGGELFF	TGTGCCAGCAGCTTAGTCGGAGGCGGGGAGCTGTTTTTT
TRBJ2-7	-	14	TRBV5-6	TRBD2	CASSVGTSGYEQYF	TGTGCCAGCAGCGTGGGGACTAGCGGCTACGAGCAGTACTTC
TRBJ2-3	-	19	TRBV13	TRBD2	CASSLKGTSGSWLTDTQYF	TGTGCCAGCAGCTTAAAAGGGACTAGCGGGAGTTGGTTAACAGATACGCAGTATTTT
TRBJ1-2	-	12	TRBV11-2	-	CASSLGGTGYTF	TGTGCCAGCAGCTTAGGAGGAACAGGCTACACCTTC
TRBJ2-5	-	16	TRBV30	TRBD2	CAWRALLAGGRETQYF	TGTGCCTGGAGGGCCCTACTGGCGGGAGGAAGGGAGACCCAGTACTTC
TRBJ2-5	-	14	TRBV5-6	-	CASTLPGVWETQYF	TGTGCCAGCACCTTACCAGGGGTATGGGAGACCCAGTACTTC
TRBJ2-1	once	13	TRBV2	TRBD2	CASTQGRGSGQFF	TGTGCCAGCACCCAAGGGAGGGGAAGTGGGCAGTTCTTC
TRBJ1-2	-	15	TRBV14	-	CASSRGQGRFYGYTF	TGTGCCAGCAGCAGAGGGCAGGGGCGTTTTTATGGCTACACCTTC
TRBJ1-2	once	15	TRBV7-9	-	CASSLSVGGAHGYTF	TGTGCCAGCAGCTTGTCGGTCGGGGGGGCGCACGGCTACACCTTC
TRBJ2-7	-	14	TRBV9	TRBD2	CASSVSGGGYEQYF	TGTGCCAGCAGCGTAAGCGGGGGAGGGTACGAGCAGTACTTC
TRBJ2-4	-	12	TRBV7-9	-	CASSFSGYIQYF	TGTGCCAGCAGCTTCTCGGGGTACATTCAGTACTTC
TRBJ2-7	-	15	TRBV4-1	TRBD2	CASSQSFAGAYEQYF	TGCGCCAGCAGCCAATCGTTTGCGGGAGCCTACGAGCAGTACTTC
TRBJ1-1	-	18	TRBV4-3	TRBD1	CASSQETYRGNPNTEAFF	TGCGCCAGCAGCCAAGAGACGTACAGGGGTAATCCCAACACTGAAGCTTTCTTT
TRBJ2-7	once	12	TRBV11-2	TRBD1	CASSLDRVVGYF	TGTGCCAGCAGCTTGGACAGGGTAGTAGGGTACTTC
TRBJ1-4	-	17	TRBV4-3	-	CASSQGLRQATNEKLFF	TGCGCCAGCAGCCAAGGCCTTCGACAGGCAACTAATGAAAAACTGTTTTTT
TRBJ2-1	-	21	TRBV2	TRBD2	CASSEAGLAGVPPSSYNEQFF	TGTGCCAGCAGTGAAGCGGGACTAGCGGGCGTGCCGCCTAGCTCCTACAATGAGCAGTTCTTC
TRBJ2-1	-	13	TRBV7-9	TRBD2	CASSFGTSGKQFF	TGTGCCAGCAGCTTCGGGACTAGCGGAAAGCAGTTCTTC
TRBJ2-5	-	15	TRBV5-1	TRBD1	CASSLSATGGETQYF	TGCGCCAGCAGCTTGTCCGCGACAGGGGGAGAGACCCAGTACTTC
TRBJ1-5	-	14	TRBV2	-	CASAMGLSGQPQHF	TGTGCCAGTGCCATGGGCCTCTCCGGTCAGCCCCAGCATTTT
TRBJ1-2	-	13	TRBV10-3	TRBD1	CAISDGTGVGYTF	TGTGCCATCAGTGATGGGACAGGGGTTGGCTACACCTTC
TRBJ2-7	once	11	TRBV28	-	CASSPAYEQYF	TGTGCCAGCAGTCCTGCCTACGAGCAGTACTTC
TRBJ1-1	-	13	TRBV2	TRBD1	CASSATGINEAFF	TGTGCCAGCAGCGCGACAGGGATTAATGAAGCTTTCTTT
TRBJ2-7	-	13	TRBV19	-	CASSIGSPYEQYF	TGTGCCAGTAGTATCGGGTCCCCCTACGAGCAGTACTTC
TRBJ1-1	-	18	TRBV11-2	-	CASSPPNERGFRSAEAFF	TGTGCCAGCAGTCCCCCCAACGAAAGGGGCTTTCGGTCGGCTGAAGCTTTCTTT
TRBJ2-3	-	16	TRBV7-2	TRBD1	CASSPLTGASTDTQYF	TGTGCCAGCAGCCCCCTAACAGGGGCCAGCACAGATACGCAGTATTTT
TRBJ2-7	-	16	TRBV27	TRBD2	CASSDLRTSGTYEQYF	TGTGCCAGCAGCGACCTTAGGACTAGCGGGACATACGAGCAGTACTTC
TRBJ1-2	-	14	TRBV27	TRBD1	CASSWAGGRDGYTF	TGTGCCAGCAGTTGGGCAGGGGGCCGGGATGGCTACACCTTC
TRBJ1-1	-	14	TRBV30	-	CALPGGGQGTEAFF	TGTGCCTTGCCGGGGGGGGGTCAGGGGACTGAAGCTTTCTTT
TRBJ2-3	-	18	TRBV5-6	TRBD2	CASSAPGLAGYLIDTQYF	TGTGCCAGCAGCGCCCCTGGGTTAGCGGGGTATTTGATCGATACGCAGTATTTT
TRBJ1-2	-	14	TRBV16	-	CASSQTDTNYGYTF	TGTGCCAGCAGCCAAACTGACACTAACTATGGCTACACCTTC